The 25 T cell receptor beta chains listed next were all sequenced from one sample in a study of blood T cell repertoires in COVID-19. Produced via immunoSEQ multiplex PCR; TCRdb's table is partial and in-frame only. The data hold nearly 95,000 clones, with just under 80% observed a single time. Sequenced input: peripheral blood. These receptors all stem from a human donor in a cohort sampled during active COVID-19.

This chain joins TRBV25-1 and TRBJ2-1; 7 nucleotides match TRBD1. Unmatched junction bases numbered 6, after V lost 4 bases and J lost 15 bases. Germline V CDR1 and CDR2: MGHDK, SYGVNS. The CDR3 contains 11 residues. In nucleotides, the CDR3 is TGTGCCAGCAGTGCCGACAGGGTTACGTTCTTC. Its translation: CASSADRVTFF.

This chain joins TRBV5-1 and TRBJ2-5, with 9 bases fitting TRBD1. Germline V gene sequence: CDR1 SGHRS, CDR2 YFSETQ. The CDR3 length is 14 residues. J was trimmed by 4 bases and V by 4 bases; bases with no gene match: 5. Here the CDR3 DNA reads TGCGCCAGCAGCCCGGGACAGGGTCCAGAGACCCAGTACTTC. Protein: CASSPGQGPETQYF.

This chain connects TRBV4-2 to TRBJ1-2; D ambiguous. V lost 0 bases and J 11 bases, leaving 7 bases between the germline ends. Germline assignment: CDR1 LGHNA and CDR2 YNFKEQ. The CDR3 sequence is 11 residues long. The CDR3 region is CASSQDYGYTF. The CDR3 nucleotides are TGTGCCAGCAGCCAAGATTACGGTTACACCTTC.

The chain employs TRBV11-2 and TRBJ2-5, with TRBD1 as a possible D gene (5 bases). Trimming pared 8 bases from V and 5 bases from J, leaving 12 bases between. The length of the CDR3 is 12 residues. CDR1 is SGHAT and CDR2 is FQNNGV in the germline V gene. CDR3 DNA: TGTGCCAGCGGGGCCTCCGAGGAGACCCAGTACTTC. Its translation: CASGASEETQYF.

The chain combines TRBV2 with TRBJ1-4; 7 bases fit TRBD1. This CDR3 region has 14 residues. Germline values: CDR1 SNHLY, CDR2 FYNNEI. The junction had 10 bases not matched to a gene; V was cut back by 7 bases and J by 8 bases. CDR3 in amino acids: CASMVGGPREKLFF. CDR3 in DNA: TGTGCCAGCATGGTAGGGGGCCCTAGAGAAAAACTGTTTTTT.

This clone appeared a single time. The chain carries TRBV3-1 (or the pseudogene TRBV3-2) and TRBJ1-4, with 7 bases fitting TRBD1. This CDR3 has 15 residues. Looked up from germline, CDR1 is LGHDT and CDR2 is YNNKEL (reference sequence). V shed 4 bases, J shed 1 base, and the junction held 3 bases outside the gene matches. CDR3 in amino acids: CASSPGDRTNEKLFF. CDR3 nucleotides: TGTGCCAGCAGCCCCGGGGACAGAACTAATGAAAAACTGTTTTTT.

The gene calls are TRBV2 and TRBJ1-5, with D possibly TRBD1 on 5 matching bases. Trimming pared 6 bases from V and 0 bases from J, leaving 9 bases between. The length of the CDR3 is 14 residues. The germline CDR1 and CDR2 sequences are SNHLY and FYNNEI. The CDR3 loop is CASRDTNSNQPQHF. The CDR3, as DNA: TGTGCCAGCAGGGACACTAATAGCAATCAGCCCCAGCATTTT.

This clone appeared a single time. The J gene is TRBJ1-6, the V gene TRBV15; the match to TRBD1 covers 7 bases. CDR1 is LNHNV, CDR2 YYDKDF, per germline (reference sequence). The trim removed 5 bases at V and 8 bases at J, leaving 6 bases unmatched. The CDR3 runs 14 residues. In nucleotides, the CDR3 is TGTGCCACCAGCTCCCGGACAGGAGATTCACCCCTCCACTTT. Translating gives CATSSRTGDSPLHF. The whole variable domain, filled in from reference TRBV15 and TRBJ1-6, reads DAMVIQNPRYQVTQFGKPVTLSCSQTLNHNVMYWYQQKSSQAPKLLFHYYDKDFNNEADTPDNFQSRRPNTSFCFLDIRSPGLGDTAMYLCATSSRTGDSPLHFGNGTRLTVT.

This clone was seen just once. The J gene is TRBJ1-5, the V gene TRBV28, with 9 bases identical to TRBD1. Germline CDR1 reads MDHEN; CDR2 reads SYDVKM. The length of the CDR3 is 12 residues. With V trimmed by 9 bases and J by 6 bases, 3 bases remained unmatched. The CDR3 reads CARGQGRQPQHF. CDR3 DNA sequence: TGTGCCAGGGGACAGGGCCGTCAGCCCCAGCATTTT.

V and J are TRBV12-3 or TRBV12-4 and TRBJ1-2; TRBD1 might be the D (6 bases). Trimming took off 6 bases at V and 7 bases at J, with 15 bases between the two ends. The CDR3 is 13 amino acids. This CDR3 is CASSYQGLIGYTF. DNA for the CDR3: TGTGCCAGCAGCTATCAGGGGCTAATTGGCTACACCTTC.

The V and J genes are TRBV20-1 and TRBJ1-1; D remains unclear. CDR1 and CDR2 (germline): DFQATT, SNEGSKA (reference sequence). The CDR3 has 9 amino acids. V was shortened by 6 bases and J by 4 bases, with 3 bases between the two germline ends. CDR3 sequence: CSAITEAFF. For the CDR3, the DNA is TGCAGTGCCATCACTGAAGCTTTCTTT.

A single count supports this clone. This chain's CDR3 is CASSSPLLAGLSSYNEQFF. Written as DNA, the CDR3 is TGTGCCAGCAGCTCTCCCTTACTAGCGGGGCTCAGCTCCTACAATGAGCAGTTCTTC. The chain uses TRBV7-9 and TRBJ2-1; 10 bases align to TRBD2. Germline trimming cut 4 bases from V and 0 bases from J; bases unmatched to any gene: 12. This CDR3 contains 19 residues. Germline assignment: CDR1 SEHNR and CDR2 FQNEAQ (reference sequence). Full variable domain (outside the CDR3, taken from reference TRBV7-9 and TRBJ2-1): DTGVSQNPRHKITKRGQNVTFRCDPISEHNRLYWYRQTLGQGPEFLTYFQNEAQLEKSRLLSDRFSAERPKGSFSTLEIQRTEQGDSAMYLCASSSPLLAGLSSYNEQFFGPGTRLTVL.

V and J are TRBV4-2 and TRBJ2-1, with D uncertain. Germline CDR1 and CDR2: LGHNA and YNFKEQ. CDR3 length equals 14 residues. V lost 1 base, J lost 3 bases, and 7 bases lay in between. The CDR3 coding sequence is TGTGCCAGCAGCCAAGGCGCTAGCTACAATGAGCAGTTCTTC. This gives the protein CASSQGASYNEQFF.

The genes are TRBV30 and TRBJ1-6; D might be TRBD1 (5 bases). V gave up 4 bases and J gave up 6 bases, with 13 bases separating them. The CDR3 has 14 amino acids. Germline lookup yields CDR1 GTSNPN and CDR2 SVGIG (reference sequence). The CDR3 spells CAWKNPGVNSPLHF. The DNA of the CDR3 is TGTGCCTGGAAAAACCCGGGGGTTAATTCACCCCTCCACTTT.

This chain connects TRBV4-2 to TRBJ2-6; no clear D. Germline V CDR1 and CDR2: LGHNA, YNFKEQ. The CDR3 consists of 15 residues. The V and J ends lost 2 bases and 0 bases respectively, with 5 bases between them. The CDR3 coding sequence is TGTGCCAGCAGCCAATCCGGCTCTGGGGCCAACGTCCTGACTTTC. Translated, it gives CASSQSGSGANVLTF.

The chain uses TRBV18 and TRBJ2-7; D ambiguous. This CDR3 region has 14 residues. V was cut by 6 bases and J by 0 bases, with 12 bases left in between. Germline CDR1 reads KGHSH; CDR2 reads LQKENI. CDR3 bases: TGTGCCAGCTCGGCACGTTCAGGCTCCTACGAGCAGTACTTC. It yields the protein CASSARSGSYEQYF.

The chain recombines TRBV28 with TRBJ1-2; perhaps TRBD1 as D (5 bases). This CDR3 comprises 14 residues. V was clipped by 1 base and J by 1 base, with 7 bases between them. Germline loops: CDR1 MDHEN, CDR2 SYDVKM. The DNA of the CDR3 is TGTGCCAGCAGTTTATCTAGGGGTAACTATGGCTACACCTTC. Its translation: CASSLSRGNYGYTF.

The chain links TRBV2 to TRBJ2-7, with D tentatively TRBD1 (6 bases). Between the trimmed V and J ends, which lost 10 bases and 2 bases, there was a span of 18 bases. The germline CDR1 and CDR2 sequences are SNHLY and FYNNEI. The CDR3 covers 14 residues. CDR3 DNA: TGTGCCACTATTCTCGGGACATCGACCTACGAGCAGTACTTC. The encoded protein is CATILGTSTYEQYF.

CDR3 region: CASSLRTGPMFF. The CDR3 region has the DNA TGTGCCAGTAGTCTAAGGACAGGGCCGATGTTTTTT. The chain couples TRBV19 to TRBJ1-4, with 8 positions matching TRBD1. The V and J ends lost 5 bases and 15 bases, in that order; junction bases with no gene match: 8. The CDR3 is 12 amino acids. CDR1 is LNHDA and CDR2 is SQIVND in the germline V gene (reference sequence).

The chain recombines TRBV29-1 with TRBJ2-2; 9 positions match TRBD2. The CDR3 is made up of 12 amino acids. The germline gives CDR1 SQVTM, CDR2 ANQGSEA. The chain's CDR3 is CAGGFNTGELFF. The DNA for the CDR3 is TGCGCGGGGGGGTTTAACACCGGGGAGCTGTTTTTT.

This clone was seen just once. CDR3 bases: TGTGCCAGCAGCCGACAGGGAGACTATGGCTACACCTTC. Amino acid sequence: CASSRQGDYGYTF. V usage is TRBV28 and J usage is TRBJ1-2; TRBD1 matches at 7 bases. The CDR3 covers 13 residues. Germline V gene lookup returns CDR1 MDHEN and CDR2 SYDVKM. V lost 6 bases, J lost 3 bases, and 4 bases stayed unmatched.

V is TRBV3-1 (or the pseudogene TRBV3-2) and J is TRBJ2-1; 9 bases align to TRBD2. Germline V lookup: CDR1 LGHDT, CDR2 YNNKEL (reference sequence). This CDR3 spans 16 amino acids. The V gene end was trimmed by 0 bases and the J gene end by 7 bases; junction bases not matched to a gene: 7. The CDR3: CASSQEGGGASNEQFF. CDR3 coding DNA: TGTGCCAGCAGCCAAGAGGGCGGGGGGGCTAGTAATGAGCAGTTCTTC.

The V and J genes are TRBV25-1 and TRBJ2-7; the D is unclear. The germline gives CDR1 MGHDK, CDR2 SYGVNS. The germline V and J ends were trimmed by 3 bases and 3 bases, with 9 bases remaining between them. The CDR3 has 13 amino acids. CDR3 nucleotides: TGTGCCAGCAGTGATATTGGCCGCTACGAGCAGTACTTC. Its translation is CASSDIGRYEQYF.

This clone was observed once. This chain joins TRBV19 and TRBJ1-2; the match to TRBD1 covers 8 bases. CDR1 LNHDA and CDR2 SQIVND come from the germline V gene (reference sequence). CDR3 size: 13 residues. V was clipped by 6 bases and J by 4 bases; unmatched bases: 4. In DNA form, the CDR3 reads TGTGCCAGTAGGGCAGGGGGCTTCTATGGCTACACCTTC. This codes for CASRAGGFYGYTF.

The rearrangement joins TRBV10-3 to TRBJ2-2; 10 bases are a match to TRBD2. The V gene end was trimmed by 10 bases and the J gene end by 2 bases; junction bases not matched to a gene: 13. CDR3 length equals 17 residues. Germline V gene sequence: CDR1 ENHRY, CDR2 SYGVKD. The CDR3: CATGGGGTSANTGELFF. The CDR3 DNA reads TGTGCCACTGGGGGCGGAGGGACTAGCGCAAACACCGGGGAGCTGTTTTTT.